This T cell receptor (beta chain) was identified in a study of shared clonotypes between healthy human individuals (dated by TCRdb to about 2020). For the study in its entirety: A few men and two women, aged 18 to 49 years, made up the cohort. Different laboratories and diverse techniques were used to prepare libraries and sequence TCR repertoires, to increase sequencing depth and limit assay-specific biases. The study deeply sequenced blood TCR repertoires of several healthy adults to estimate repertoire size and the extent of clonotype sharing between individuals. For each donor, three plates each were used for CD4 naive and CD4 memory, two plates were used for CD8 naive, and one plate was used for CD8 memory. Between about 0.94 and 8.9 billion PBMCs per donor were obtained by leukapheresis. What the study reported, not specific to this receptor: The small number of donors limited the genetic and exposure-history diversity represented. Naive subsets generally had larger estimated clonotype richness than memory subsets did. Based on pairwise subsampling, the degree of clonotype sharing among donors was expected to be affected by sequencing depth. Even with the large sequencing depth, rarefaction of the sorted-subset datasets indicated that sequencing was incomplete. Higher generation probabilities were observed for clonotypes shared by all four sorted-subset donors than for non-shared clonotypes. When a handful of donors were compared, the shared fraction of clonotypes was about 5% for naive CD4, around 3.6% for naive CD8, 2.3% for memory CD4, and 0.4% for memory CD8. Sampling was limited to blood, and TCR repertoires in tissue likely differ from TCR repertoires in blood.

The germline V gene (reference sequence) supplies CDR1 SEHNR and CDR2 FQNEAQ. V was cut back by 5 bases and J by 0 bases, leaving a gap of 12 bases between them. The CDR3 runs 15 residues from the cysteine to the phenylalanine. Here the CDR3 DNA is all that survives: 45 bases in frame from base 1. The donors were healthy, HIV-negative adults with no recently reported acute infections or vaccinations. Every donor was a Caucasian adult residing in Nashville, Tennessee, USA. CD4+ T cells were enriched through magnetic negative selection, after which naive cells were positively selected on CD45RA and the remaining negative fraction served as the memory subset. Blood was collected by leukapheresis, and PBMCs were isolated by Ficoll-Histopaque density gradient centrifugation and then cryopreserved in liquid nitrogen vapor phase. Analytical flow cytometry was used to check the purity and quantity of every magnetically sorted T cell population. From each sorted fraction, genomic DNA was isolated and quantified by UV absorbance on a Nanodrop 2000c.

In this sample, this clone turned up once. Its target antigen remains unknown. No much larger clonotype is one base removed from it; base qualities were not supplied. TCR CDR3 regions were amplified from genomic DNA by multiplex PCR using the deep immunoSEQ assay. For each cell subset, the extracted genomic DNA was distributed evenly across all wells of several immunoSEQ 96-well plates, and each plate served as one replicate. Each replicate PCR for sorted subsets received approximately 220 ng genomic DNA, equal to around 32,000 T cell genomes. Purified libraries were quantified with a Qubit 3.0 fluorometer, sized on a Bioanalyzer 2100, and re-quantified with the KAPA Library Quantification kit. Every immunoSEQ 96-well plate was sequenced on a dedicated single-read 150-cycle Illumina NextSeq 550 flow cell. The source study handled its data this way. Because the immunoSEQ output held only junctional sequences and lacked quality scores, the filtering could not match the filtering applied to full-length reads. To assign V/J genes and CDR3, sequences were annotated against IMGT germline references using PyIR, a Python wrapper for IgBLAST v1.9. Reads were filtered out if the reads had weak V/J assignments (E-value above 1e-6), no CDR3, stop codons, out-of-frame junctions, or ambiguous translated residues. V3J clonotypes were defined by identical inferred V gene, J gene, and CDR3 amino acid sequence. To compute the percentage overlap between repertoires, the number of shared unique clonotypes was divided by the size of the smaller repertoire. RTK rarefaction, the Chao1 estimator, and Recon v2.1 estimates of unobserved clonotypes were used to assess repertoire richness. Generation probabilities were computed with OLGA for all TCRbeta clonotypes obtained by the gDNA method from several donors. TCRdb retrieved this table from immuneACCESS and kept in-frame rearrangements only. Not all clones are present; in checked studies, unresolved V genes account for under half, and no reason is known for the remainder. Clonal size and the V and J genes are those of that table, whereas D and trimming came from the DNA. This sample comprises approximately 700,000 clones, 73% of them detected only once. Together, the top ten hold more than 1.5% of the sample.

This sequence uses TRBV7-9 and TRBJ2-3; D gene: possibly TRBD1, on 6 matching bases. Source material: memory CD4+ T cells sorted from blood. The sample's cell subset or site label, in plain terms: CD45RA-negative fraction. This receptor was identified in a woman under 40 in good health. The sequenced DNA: TGTGCCAGCAGCACCGGGACATCTAGCACAGATACGCAGTATTTT. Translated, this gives CASSTGTSSTDTQYF.